Shown below are 21 T cell receptor beta chains from a single sample sequenced in a study of Ad26.COV2.S vaccination and SARS-CoV-2 variants. Treatment denoted: 19 received Ad26.COV2.S at low or high dose, single or two shots; about 5 received placebo; per-sample allocation not given. All samples were drawn on day 63, counting from the first vaccine or placebo injection. Libraries were prepared by immunoSEQ multiplex PCR; TCRdb keeps only in-frame clonotypes and omits some of them. Of approximately 360,000 clones in the sample, 80% to 90% were seen once. This specimen consisted of peripheral blood, obtained in a trial of Ad26.COV2.S vaccine versus placebo. Receptors originate from a person between 18 and 65 years old who received the Ad26.COV2.S COVID-19 vaccine or a placebo.

The rearrangement joins TRBV14 to TRBJ1-2, with D uncertain. Germline CDR1 SGHDN, CDR2 FVKESK. The CDR3 extends over 14 amino acids. The V end lost 1 base, the J end lost 6 bases, and 12 bases lay between the germline ends. CDR3 sequence reads: CASSQVLGQHGYTF. The DNA for the CDR3 is TGTGCCAGCAGCCAAGTATTAGGGCAGCATGGCTACACCTTC.

The chain couples TRBV29-1 to TRBJ1-4; the D gene is possibly TRBD1 (5 bases). V was trimmed by 3 bases and J by 2 bases, leaving 7 bases between them. The CDR3 is 13 amino acids. Looked up from germline, CDR1 is SQVTM and CDR2 is ANQGSEA. The CDR3 loop reads CSVEGGTNEKLFF. In DNA form, the CDR3 reads TGCAGCGTTGAGGGGGGGACTAATGAAAAACTGTTTTTT.

The V and J genes are TRBV7-9 and TRBJ2-7; a possible D gene is TRBD1 (5 bases). This CDR3 contains 12 residues. Per germline, CDR1 SEHNR and CDR2 FQNEAQ (reference sequence). V shed 2 bases and J shed 9 bases, with 11 bases lying between them. Here the CDR3 DNA reads TGTGCCAGCAGCTTACAAGGGGTTTGGCAGTACTTC. It specifies CASSLQGVWQYF.

The chain is built from TRBV2 and TRBJ2-2, with 7 bases aligning to TRBD2. There are 14 residues in the CDR3. CDR1 and CDR2 from the germline V gene are SNHLY and FYNNEI. J gave up 0 bases and V 8 bases, and 3 bases lay outside the gene matches. The chain's CDR3 is CASGLAANTGELFF. The CDR3 DNA is TGTGCCAGCGGGCTAGCGGCGAACACCGGGGAGCTGTTTTTT.

The sample holds a few counts of this clone. V and J are TRBV14 and TRBJ1-3; the D gene is possibly TRBD1 (5 bases). V was pared by 0 bases and J by 0 bases, with 12 bases between. CDR1 is SGHDN and CDR2 is FVKESK in the germline V gene. This CDR3 region has 17 residues. DNA of the CDR3: TGTGCCAGCAGCCAAGATACGGGGACCAACTCTGGAAACACCATATATTTT. Its translation is CASSQDTGTNSGNTIYF.

The V and J genes are TRBV20-1 and TRBJ1-2; D remains unclear. CDR3 length: 11 amino acids. Trimming removed 2 bases from V and 7 bases from J, with 8 bases in between. The germline V gene has CDR1 DFQATT and CDR2 SNEGSKA (reference sequence). Here the CDR3 reads CSARSPLGYTF. CDR3 in DNA: TGCAGTGCTAGAAGCCCTCTTGGCTACACCTTC.

The chain uses TRBV5-1 and TRBJ2-3, with D possibly being TRBD1 or TRBD2 (6 bases each). The V end lost 0 bases, the J end lost 2 bases, and 10 bases lay between the germline ends. CDR3 length: 15 residues. The germline V gene has CDR1 SGHRS and CDR2 YFSETQ. The CDR3 DNA sequence: TGCGCCAGCAGCTTGGGCGGGACACCCACAGATACGCAGTATTTT. Its translation is CASSLGGTPTDTQYF.

This clone was detected a few times. The rearrangement links TRBV2 to TRBJ1-1; D uncertain. Germline V CDR1 and CDR2: SNHLY, FYNNEI. The CDR3 totals 10 residues. Trimming took off 7 bases at V and 10 bases at J, with 10 bases between the two ends. CDR3 sequence: CASNFPRAFF. The CDR3 DNA is TGTGCCAGCAATTTCCCCCGAGCTTTCTTT. Full variable domain (outside the CDR3, taken from reference TRBV2 and TRBJ1-1): EPEVTQTPSHQVTQMGQEVILRCVPISNHLYFYWYRQILGQKVEFLVSFYNNEISEKSEIFDDQFSVERPDGSNFTLKIRSTKLEDSAMYFCASNFPRAFFGQGTRLTVV.

The chain has TRBV27 and TRBJ2-2, with no clear D. CDR1 is MNHEY, CDR2 SMNVEV, per germline (reference sequence). V lost 5 bases and J lost 4, with 23 bases in between. The CDR3 sequence is 18 residues long. CDR3 sequence (DNA): TGTGCCAGCAGTCAATCAGTGGGTTACAGAGCCCTCACCGGGGAGCTGTTTTTT. Translating gives CASSQSVGYRALTGELFF.

This clone was recorded once. The genes are TRBV5-5 and TRBJ2-7; a weak D match, TRBD2 (6 bases). Germline assignment: CDR1 SGHKS and CDR2 YYEKEE (reference sequence). The CDR3 contains 14 residues. Trimming shortened V by 0 bases and J by 3 bases, and 10 bases separated the two germline ends. The CDR3: CASSLVSGDYEQYF. DNA for the CDR3: TGTGCCAGCAGCTTGGTATCGGGGGACTACGAGCAGTACTTC. Complete variable domain (other parts from reference TRBV5-5 and TRBJ2-7): DAGVTQSPTHLIKTRGQQVTLRCSPISGHKSVSWYQQVLGQGPQFIFQYYEKEERGRGNFPDRFSARQFPNYSSELNVNALLLGDSALYLCASSLVSGDYEQYFGPGTRLTVT.

The rearrangement joins TRBV27 to TRBJ2-4; D is possibly TRBD1 (6 bases). The CDR3 covers 15 residues. V was clipped by 2 bases and J by 0 bases, with 8 bases between them. Germline values: CDR1 MNHEY, CDR2 SMNVEV (reference sequence). The CDR3 is CASSLGGLAKNIQYF. The CDR3 DNA reads as TGTGCCAGCAGTTTAGGGGGCCTAGCCAAAAACATTCAGTACTTC.

The DNA for the CDR3 is TGTGCCAGCAGTGATCTAGCGCTCAATGAGCAGTTCTTC. Amino acid sequence: CASSDLALNEQFF. The chain links TRBV12-3 or TRBV12-4 to TRBJ2-1; possibly TRBD2 for D (6 bases). The CDR3 runs 13 residues. V was cut by 5 bases and J by 6 bases, with 11 bases left in between.

V and J are TRBV6-5 and TRBJ2-7; D might be TRBD1 (5 bases). The CDR3 contains 12 residues. Germline loops: CDR1 MNHEY, CDR2 SVGAGI. Trimming took off 10 bases at V and 3 bases at J, with 13 bases between the two ends. CDR3 DNA: TGTGCCATCACCGACAGCTTCTACGAGCAGTACTTC. Encoded protein: CAITDSFYEQYF.

The rearrangement links TRBV4-1 to TRBJ1-2, with 7 nucleotides matching TRBD1. Trimming at V came to 0 bases and at J to 8 bases, leaving 6 bases not matched to a gene. The CDR3 spans 14 residues. CDR1 and CDR2 from the germline V gene are MGHRA and YSYEKL. The CDR3 loop is CASSQDEGTEGYTF. CDR3 bases: TGCGCCAGCAGCCAAGATGAGGGGACAGAGGGCTACACCTTC.

The genes are TRBV6-2 or TRBV6-3 and TRBJ2-2; D uncertain. Germline V gene sequence: CDR1 MNHEY, CDR2 SVGEGT. V dropped 2 bases and J dropped 7 bases, with 11 bases sitting between them. This CDR3 is built from 14 residues. The CDR3 spells CASSYNRAVGELFF. The DNA for the CDR3 is TGTGCCAGCAGTTACAACCGGGCGGTCGGGGAGCTGTTTTTT.

Only a few counts were recorded for this clone. V usage is TRBV7-9 and J usage is TRBJ2-5, with TRBD1 as a possible D gene (5 bases). Germline CDR1 is SEHNR and CDR2 is FQNEAQ (reference sequence). Trimming stripped 5 bases from V and 1 base from J, with 14 bases between. This CDR3 comprises 15 residues. The DNA for the CDR3 is TGTGCCAGCAGCCCAGGGCCTAGGCCCCAAGAGACCCAGTACTTC. As protein: CASSPGPRPQETQYF. The full variable domain, with the rest looked up from reference TRBV7-9 and TRBJ2-5, is DTGVSQNPRHKITKRGQNVTFRCDPISEHNRLYWYRQTLGQGPEFLTYFQNEAQLEKSRLLSDRFSAERPKGSFSTLEIQRTEQGDSAMYLCASSPGPRPQETQYFGPGTRLLVL.

This clone was picked up one time. The chain uses TRBV24-1 and TRBJ1-5; D perhaps matches TRBD1 (6 bases). The CDR3 runs 16 residues. Trimming pared 3 bases from V and 3 bases from J, leaving 14 bases between. Germline CDR1 and CDR2: KGHDR and SFDVKD. For the CDR3, the DNA is TGTGCCACCAGTGATCCCGGAAGGGGGGACAATCAGCCCCAGCATTTT. As protein: CATSDPGRGDNQPQHF.

The table lists this clone with a few counts. The CDR3 DNA is TGTGCCAGTACCTGGGGCCCCGGTAGCAATCAGCCCCAGCATTTT. Translating gives CASTWGPGSNQPQHF. The chain employs TRBV19 and TRBJ1-5, with D possibly being TRBD1 (5 bases). The CDR3 is made up of 15 amino acids. Trimming shortened V by 7 bases and J by 0 bases, and 13 bases separated the two germline ends. CDR1 and CDR2 (germline): LNHDA, SQIVND (reference sequence). The variable domain in full, completed from reference TRBV19 and TRBJ1-5, reads DGGITQSPKYLFRKEGQNVTLSCEQNLNHDAMYWYRQDPGQGLRLIYYSQIVNDFQKGDIAEGYSVSREKKESFPLTVTSAQKNPTAFYLCASTWGPGSNQPQHFGDGTRLSIL.

This chain links TRBV7-2 with TRBJ2-3; D may correspond to TRBD1 or TRBD2 (5 bases each). V lost 1 base to trimming and J lost 1 base, with 9 bases between them. CDR1 is SGHTA and CDR2 is FQGNSA in the germline V gene. This CDR3 region has 15 residues. The CDR3 DNA sequence: TGTGCCAGCAGCTTAGGACTGGGGGGCACAGATACGCAGTATTTT. Translation: CASSLGLGGTDTQYF.

The rearrangement joins TRBV12-3 or TRBV12-4 to TRBJ2-2; D remains ambiguous. CDR3 size: 13 residues. V was cut by 3 bases and J by 6 bases, with 8 bases left in between. CDR3 coding DNA: TGTGCCAGCAGTTTGTTTGTCGCCGGGGAGCTGTTTTTT. It translates to CASSLFVAGELFF.

The chain recombines TRBV5-1 with TRBJ2-7, with TRBD1 identical over 9 bases. V dropped 0 bases and J dropped 2; count of bases not matched to a gene: 3. CDR3 length: 15 amino acids. The germline gives CDR1 SGHRS, CDR2 YFSETQ. The DNA of the CDR3 is TGCGCCAGCAGCTTGGCCGGGGACAGGGCCTACGAGCAGTACTTC. This encodes CASSLAGDRAYEQYF.